The entry that follows covers one T cell receptor beta chain sequence. Assay: immunoSEQ multiplex PCR; the TCRdb copy retains only in-frame clones and omits some. The table has roughly 60,000 clones, about 90% seen once. This entry belongs to a study of T cell changes during pregnancy in multiple sclerosis. The germline V gene encodes CDR1 MDHEN and CDR2 SYDVKM. This CDR3 is built from 15 residues. Trimming at V came to 4 bases and at J to 2 bases, leaving 2 bases not matched to a gene. The TCR was taken from a female donor in good health, enrolled as a control in a pregnancy study. The source material was peripheral blood, sampled in the second trimester of pregnancy. This chain joins TRBV28 and TRBJ2-2; 9 bases agree with TRBD1. Written as DNA, the CDR3 is TGTGCCAGCAGTTGGGACAGGGACAACACCGGGGAGCTGTTTTTT. It specifies CASSWDRDNTGELFF.